The 20 T cell receptor beta chains in this list originate from one sample, sequenced in a study of CD8 T cells in ankylosing spondylitis. TCRdb reanalysed the 5' RACE reads using MiXCR and keeps one entry per CDR3 protein. The repertoire holds over 25,000 distinct CDR3 sequences, with 13% to 15% as singletons. The sample comprised blood. Receptors were obtained from a male donor with ankylosing spondylitis or in good health (not recorded which).

The rearrangement joins TRBV29-1 to TRBJ2-5; tentatively, D is TRBD1 or TRBD2 (5 bases each). The CDR3 is 15 residues long. The V gene lost 2 bases and the J gene lost 5 bases, with 18 bases spanning the gap. The germline V gene encodes CDR1 SQVTM and CDR2 ANQGSEA. CDR3 sequence reads: CSVETGTENSETQYF. The CDR3 bases are TGCAGCGTTGAAACCGGGACCGAAAATTCGGAGACCCAGTACTTC.

The chain joins TRBV30 to TRBJ1-4, with D hard to call. The germline CDR1 and CDR2 sequences are GTSNPN and SVGIG (reference sequence). V lost 0 bases and J 7 bases, leaving 9 bases between the germline ends. The CDR3 extends over 13 amino acids. The CDR3 sequence is CAWSVRVGEKLFF. CDR3 in DNA: TGTGCCTGGAGTGTACGGGTTGGTGAAAAACTGTTTTTT.

The V gene is TRBV30, the J gene TRBJ1-5, with TRBD1 identical over 8 bases. V lost 2 bases, J lost 9 bases, and 9 bases stayed unmatched. The CDR3 runs to 14 residues. The germline CDR1 and CDR2 sequences are GTSNPN and SVGIG (reference sequence). CDR3 nucleotide sequence: TGTGCCTGGAGTAGGGGACAGGTAGACCGGCCCCAGCATTTT. Residues: CAWSRGQVDRPQHF.

The chain has TRBV29-1 and TRBJ2-4, with 12 bases lining up with TRBD2. Germline values: CDR1 SQVTM, CDR2 ANQGSEA. The CDR3 extends over 14 amino acids. Losses at the gene ends were 7 bases for V and 8 bases for J; bases not matched to a gene: 9. CDR3 DNA: TGCAGCGCCCGGACTAGCGGGAAGGGGGACATTCAGTACTTC. This gives the protein CSARTSGKGDIQYF.

This chain links TRBV12-3 or TRBV12-4 with TRBJ2-1; 11 positions match TRBD2. This CDR3 spans 16 amino acids. J lost 7 bases, V lost 1 base, and 6 bases had no gene match. The CDR3 DNA follows: TGTGCCAGCAGTTTAGTAGCGGGAGGGCCTGAAAATGAGCAGTTCTTC. It specifies CASSLVAGGPENEQFF.

This clonotype was detected only a few times. This chain's CDR3 is CASSYSGGALFF. The CDR3, as DNA: TGTGCCAGCAGCTATTCAGGGGGCGCGCTGTTTTTT. V usage is TRBV28 and J usage is TRBJ2-2, with 8 positions matching TRBD1. Unmatched junction bases numbered 7, after V lost 6 bases and J lost 13 bases. Germline values: CDR1 MDHEN, CDR2 SYDVKM. This CDR3 is built from 12 residues.

This clonotype came up a few times. This sequence joins TRBV7-9 and TRBJ2-7; D not resolved. The germline V gene encodes CDR1 SEHNR and CDR2 FQNEAQ (reference sequence). V dropped 5 bases and J dropped 2 bases, with 10 bases sitting between them. This CDR3 spans 13 amino acids. The CDR3 is CASSPTEAYEQYV. The DNA for the CDR3 is TGTGCCAGCAGCCCCACGGAAGCCTACGAGCAGTACGTC.

There are many counts of this clonotype. CDR3 in DNA: TGCAGTGCTGATTTAGGGGGCACGGCCACTGAAGCTTTCTTT. Translated, it gives CSADLGGTATEAFF. The V call is TRBV20-1, the J call TRBJ1-1, with 7 bases identical to TRBD1. This CDR3 spans 14 amino acids. The germline V gene has CDR1 DFQATT and CDR2 SNEGSKA (reference sequence). Germline trimming cut 5 bases from V and 4 bases from J; bases unmatched to any gene: 10.

Of note for this clonotype: At one end the junction does not follow the germline gene, possibly because of a read error. V gene TRBV28 combines with J gene TRBJ2-2, with TRBD2 as a possible D gene (6 bases). CDR3 size: 14 residues. Germline V gives CDR1 MDHEN, CDR2 SYDVKM. The CDR3 sequence is CVSSLSGVAGELFF. Written as DNA, the CDR3 is TGTGTCAGCAGTTTATCGGGGGTTGCCGGGGAGCTGTTTTTT.

At least ten counts were recorded for this clonotype. The chain combines TRBV29-1 with TRBJ2-2; TRBD1 is a possible D gene (5 bases). Per germline, CDR1 SQVTM and CDR2 ANQGSEA. The CDR3 spans 11 residues. V was clipped by 6 bases and J by 5 bases, with 7 bases between them. As DNA, the CDR3 is TGCAGCGTCCGACAGACCGGGGAGCTGTTTTTT. Amino acids: CSVRQTGELFF.

This chain connects TRBV5-1 to TRBJ1-5, with 7 bases fitting TRBD1. Per the germline V gene, CDR1 is SGHRS and CDR2 is YFSETQ. J was trimmed by 9 bases and V by 5 bases; bases with no gene match: 8. CDR3 length: 13 residues. CDR3 sequence (DNA): TGCGCCAGCAGTCCCACAGGGGACGGGCCCCAGCATTTT. Amino acids: CASSPTGDGPQHF.

This clonotype appeared a few times. The chain uses TRBV20-1 and TRBJ2-2, with D perhaps being TRBD1 or TRBD2 (5 bases each). Between the trimmed V and J ends, which lost 6 bases and 6 bases, there was a span of 20 bases. The germline V gene encodes CDR1 DFQATT and CDR2 SNEGSKA (reference sequence). The CDR3 is 15 amino acids. CDR3 sequence reads: CSAPGLGFGPGELFF. CDR3 nucleotide sequence: TGCAGTGCCCCGGGGCTGGGATTTGGACCCGGGGAGCTGTTTTTT.

This clonotype has just a few counts. The V call is TRBV7-2, the J call TRBJ2-5; D is unresolved. V was trimmed by 1 base and J by 5 bases, leaving 11 bases between them. CDR1 and CDR2 from the germline V gene are SGHTA and FQGNSA. The CDR3 consists of 14 residues. The CDR3 is CASSLGQVPETQYF. CDR3 in DNA: TGTGCCAGCAGCTTAGGCCAGGTCCCGGAGACCCAGTACTTC.

This clonotype was observed a handful of times. V usage is TRBV28 and J usage is TRBJ2-1; D unclear. CDR3 length equals 13 residues. The germline V gene encodes CDR1 MDHEN and CDR2 SYDVKM. V lost 3 bases and J 7 bases, leaving 10 bases between the germline ends. DNA of the CDR3: TGTGCCAGCAGTTTGTGGCCTCCGAATGAGCAGTTCTTC. This translates into CASSLWPPNEQFF. Complete variable domain (other parts from reference TRBV28 and TRBJ2-1): DVKVTQSSRYLVKRTGEKVFLECVQDMDHENMFWYRQDPGLGLRLIYFSYDVKMKEKGDIPEGYSVSREKKERFSLILESASTNQTSMYLCASSLWPPNEQFFGPGTRLTVL.

V gene TRBV4-3 combines with J gene TRBJ1-1; possibly TRBD1 for D (5 bases). CDR3 length: 15 amino acids. V lost 0 bases and J lost 4, with 12 bases in between. Per the germline V gene, CDR1 is LGHNA and CDR2 is YSLEER. The CDR3 sequence: CASSQDFGASTEAFF. Written as DNA, the CDR3 is TGCGCCAGCAGCCAAGATTTCGGGGCGAGCACTGAAGCTTTCTTT.

This clonotype was seen at least ten times. The chain joins TRBV7-8 to TRBJ2-2; 7 bases align to TRBD1. CDR3 length: 16 residues. Per the germline V gene, CDR1 is SGHVS and CDR2 is FQNEAQ. Germline trimming cut 0 bases from V and 2 bases from J; bases unmatched to any gene: 3. The CDR3 nucleotides read TGTGCCAGCAGCTTAGCGGGACAGCAAAACACCGGGGAGCTGTTTTTT. Amino acid sequence: CASSLAGQQNTGELFF.

The chain is built from TRBV29-1 and TRBJ2-3; D is uncertain. The CDR3 totals 12 residues. V gave up 0 bases and J gave up 3 bases, with 4 bases separating them. Germline V lookup: CDR1 SQVTM, CDR2 ANQGSEA. The CDR3 DNA is TGCAGCGTTGAAGACCCTACAGATACGCAGTATTTT. Protein product: CSVEDPTDTQYF.

The rearrangement joins TRBV5-1 to TRBJ2-1, with 10 bases matching TRBD2. With V trimmed by 4 bases and J by 4 bases, 5 bases remained unmatched. The CDR3 runs to 15 residues. CDR1 and CDR2 from the germline V gene are SGHRS and YFSETQ. As DNA, the CDR3 is TGCGCCAGCAGCGGCTCTAGCGGGAGTTACAATGAGCAGTTCTTC. It specifies CASSGSSGSYNEQFF.

The chain couples TRBV12-3 or TRBV12-4 to TRBJ1-1, with D maybe TRBD1 (5 bases). The CDR3 is made up of 13 amino acids. The V and J ends lost 3 bases and 5 bases respectively, with 10 bases between them. CDR3 sequence (DNA): TGTGCCAGCAGTTTGGGCGAGGGGACTGAAGCTTTCTTT. Protein product: CASSLGEGTEAFF.

This clonotype is labeled as medium-sized. The J gene is TRBJ2-3, the V gene TRBV12-3 or TRBV12-4, with a possible D match to TRBD2 (6 bases). Between the trimmed V and J ends, which lost 2 bases and 0 bases, there was a span of 12 bases. The CDR3 has 16 residues. DNA of the CDR3: TGTGCCAGCAGTTTATTTGCGGGGTTTAGCACAGATACGCAGTATTTT. Its translation: CASSLFAGFSTDTQYF.